The 31 T cell receptor beta chains below all came from one sample that was sequenced in a study of blood T cell repertoires in COVID-19. This table comes from immunoSEQ multiplex PCR, and its TCRdb copy is limited to in-frame clones, with some not included. This sample has about 300,000 clones, with approximately 90% found just once. Material: peripheral blood. These receptors originate from a man younger than 35 with active or convalescent COVID-19.

This chain joins TRBV9 and TRBJ2-3, with 12 bases fitting TRBD2. The ends lost 0 bases at V and 0 bases at J; junction bases unmatched: 5. The CDR3 sequence is 18 residues long. The germline CDR1 and CDR2 sequences are SGDLS and YYNGEE. CDR3 nucleotides: TGTGCCAGCAGCGTAGGGACTAGCGGGACCCCCAGCACAGATACGCAGTATTTT. Translating gives CASSVGTSGTPSTDTQYF.

DNA of the CDR3: TGTGCCAGCTCAGGTACAGGGGCGCCTACGCAGTATTTT. This sequence encodes CASSGTGAPTQYF. V is TRBV18 and J is TRBJ2-3; 7 bases line up with TRBD1. The V segment lost 5 bases and the J segment 8 bases; nucleotides outside the gene matches: 7. Germline V gene sequence: CDR1 KGHSH, CDR2 LQKENI. CDR3 length: 13 amino acids.

In this sample, this clone turned up a few times. This sequence joins TRBV6-5 and TRBJ1-2; TRBD1 aligns across 7 bases. Per the germline V gene, CDR1 is MNHEY and CDR2 is SVGAGI. This CDR3 region has 12 residues. The J segment lost 5 bases and the V segment lost 8 bases, leaving 5 bases of the junction unmatched. CDR3 amino acids: CASSEQGYGYTF. Here the CDR3 DNA reads TGTGCCAGCTCCGAACAGGGGTATGGCTACACCTTC.

This rearrangement joins TRBV24-1 to TRBJ1-5; 7 bases align to TRBD1. Per germline, CDR1 KGHDR and CDR2 SFDVKD. V trimming: 2 bases; J trimming: 6 bases; junction bases outside the gene matches: 6. The CDR3 extends over 15 amino acids. The chain's CDR3 is CATSDSRQGGQPQHF. CDR3 coding DNA: TGTGCCACCAGTGATTCTCGACAGGGCGGTCAGCCCCAGCATTTT.

The chain uses TRBV7-3 and TRBJ1-3, with a weak D call TRBD1 (5 bases). The CDR3 spans 14 residues. Germline-derived CDR1 and CDR2 are SGHTA and FQGTGA. V lost 6 bases to trimming and J lost 0 bases, with 9 bases between them. CDR3 DNA: TGTGCCAGCAGTCAGGGCAACTCTGGAAACACCATATATTTT. Translated, it gives CASSQGNSGNTIYF.

The chain is built from TRBV5-5 and TRBJ1-1, with D possibly TRBD1 on 5 matching bases. The CDR3 runs 14 residues. Germline V gene sequence: CDR1 SGHKS, CDR2 YYEKEE (reference sequence). V gave up 0 bases and J gave up 8 bases, with 14 bases separating them. The CDR3 DNA reads as TGTGCCAGCAGCTTGGTTAAAGGGGTGAGGGAAGCTTTCTTT. As protein: CASSLVKGVREAFF.

This chain uses TRBV18 with TRBJ2-3; D gene unclear. Germline V lookup: CDR1 KGHSH, CDR2 LQKENI. Trimming stripped 3 bases from V and 6 bases from J, with 13 bases between. The CDR3 runs to 14 residues. DNA for the CDR3: TGTGCCAGCTCACCCCCACCGGGTAGGGATACGCAGTATTTT. Residues: CASSPPPGRDTQYF.

V gene TRBV23-1 combines with J gene TRBJ2-5; D is possibly TRBD2 (6 bases). TRBV23-1 is marked as an open reading frame, function uncertain. There are 13 residues in the CDR3. The V end lost 7 bases, the J end lost 3 bases, and 12 bases lay between the germline ends. The CDR3 DNA reads TGCGCCAGCATATCTAGCGATAAAGAGACCCAGTACTTC. It specifies CASISSDKETQYF.

V usage is TRBV15 and J usage is TRBJ2-6; TRBD2 might be the D (6 bases). The length of the CDR3 is 18 residues. Germline V gene data show CDR1 as LNHNV and CDR2 as YYDKDF (reference sequence). The ends were cut back, 8 bases at V and 0 bases at J, with 20 bases in the middle. CDR3 in amino acids: CATSEGGTANSGANVLTF. The CDR3 nucleotides are TGTGCCACCTCCGAAGGCGGGACGGCAAACTCTGGGGCCAACGTCCTGACTTTC.

CDR3 sequence: CSVLDRGVEAFF. The DNA for the CDR3 is TGCAGCGTACTGGACAGGGGAGTGGAAGCTTTCTTT. The V gene is TRBV29-1, the J gene TRBJ1-1; 9 nucleotides agree with TRBD1. CDR3 length equals 12 residues. V dropped 6 bases and J dropped 8; count of bases not matched to a gene: 7. The V gene's germline CDR1 is SQVTM and CDR2 ANQGSEA.

The chain uses TRBV5-1 and TRBJ1-2, with TRBD1 identical over 8 bases. The length of the CDR3 is 18 residues. From germline, CDR1 is SGHRS and CDR2 YFSETQ. Trimming took 3 bases from V and 7 from J; bases not matched to a gene: 20. Here the CDR3 DNA reads TGCGCCAGCAGCTCAGGAGGTGTACAGGGGGAGCTGGGGTTTGGCTACACCTTC. Translating it yields CASSSGGVQGELGFGYTF.

The chain couples TRBV2 to TRBJ1-4; the match to TRBD1 covers 7 bases. The CDR3 loop spans 14 amino acids. V lost 4 bases and J lost 8; bases outside the gene matches: 7. CDR1 is SNHLY, CDR2 FYNNEI, per germline. CDR3 in amino acids: CASSADRLREKLFF. For the CDR3, the DNA is TGTGCCAGCAGTGCGGACAGGTTGAGGGAAAAACTGTTTTTT.

This clone was observed a few times. The chain recombines TRBV19 with TRBJ2-7; D gene ambiguous. The CDR3 has 13 residues. Germline loops: CDR1 LNHDA, CDR2 SQIVND (reference sequence). V was shortened by 5 bases and J by 3 bases, with 11 bases between the two germline ends. CDR3 sequence reads: CASSYGSLYEQYF. The CDR3 DNA follows: TGTGCCAGTAGTTATGGTAGCCTCTACGAGCAGTACTTC.

This clone appeared a few times. The chain couples TRBV6-5 to TRBJ2-7, with D perhaps matching TRBD2 (5 bases). This CDR3 contains 16 residues. Germline loops: CDR1 MNHEY, CDR2 SVGAGI. Between the trimmed V and J ends, which lost 0 bases and 3 bases, there was a span of 15 bases. CDR3: CASSYSERQGLYEQYF. CDR3 in DNA: TGTGCCAGCAGTTACTCCGAGCGGCAAGGGCTCTACGAGCAGTACTTC.

The gene calls are TRBV5-4 and TRBJ2-2; 7 nucleotides agree with TRBD2. Trimming took 4 bases from V and 1 from J; bases not matched to a gene: 4. The CDR3 spans 15 residues. Germline V gene lookup returns CDR1 SGHNT and CDR2 YYREEE (reference sequence). In DNA form, the CDR3 reads TGTGCCAGCAGCACCCAGCGGGAGAACACCGGGGAGCTGTTTTTT. Encoded protein: CASSTQRENTGELFF. The full variable domain, with the rest looked up from reference TRBV5-4 and TRBJ2-2, is ETGVTQSPTHLIKTRGQQVTLRCSSQSGHNTVSWYQQALGQGPQFIFQYYREEENGRGNFPPRFSGLQFPNYSSELNVNALELDDSALYLCASSTQRENTGELFFGEGSRLTVL.

This chain connects TRBV14 to TRBJ2-1, with no clear D. Germline V lookup: CDR1 SGHDN, CDR2 FVKESK. V shed 0 bases and J shed 10 bases, with 7 bases lying between them. CDR3 length equals 12 residues. The CDR3 nucleotides read TGTGCCAGCAGCCAAGAACAGAGCGAGCAGTTCTTC. The encoded protein is CASSQEQSEQFF.

This clone was seen a single time. The rearrangement uses TRBV6-5 and TRBJ1-4; D might be TRBD1 (6 bases). Germline CDR1 reads MNHEY; CDR2 reads SVGAGI. The CDR3 has 15 residues. V was shortened by 5 bases and J by 6 bases, with 16 bases between the two germline ends. CDR3 DNA: TGTGCCAGCAGTCCCTGGGGGGGGGCTGATGAAAAACTGTTTTTT. Amino acid sequence: CASSPWGGADEKLFF.

J is TRBJ2-7 and V is TRBV18, with 8 bases that match TRBD1. Germline assignment: CDR1 KGHSH and CDR2 LQKENI. J lost 4 bases, V lost 2 bases, and 13 bases had no gene match. The CDR3 loop spans 17 amino acids. The CDR3 sequence: CASSPLTGTGSWYEQYF. DNA of the CDR3: TGTGCCAGCTCACCATTAACCGGGACAGGTAGTTGGTACGAGCAGTACTTC.

V usage is TRBV6-2 or TRBV6-3 and J usage is TRBJ2-3; possible D gene TRBD1, 8 bases. CDR3 length equals 15 residues. Germline CDR1 reads MNHEY; CDR2 reads SVGEGT. Trimming removed 5 bases at V and 5 bases at J, with 17 bases between. DNA of the CDR3: TGTGCCAGCAGTGCGCGACAGGGGAGGGGAGATACGCAGTATTTT. Amino acid sequence: CASSARQGRGDTQYF.

The V and J genes are TRBV11-2 and TRBJ2-1; D is unresolved. CDR1 and CDR2 (germline): SGHAT, FQNNGV. CDR3 length: 13 amino acids. Trimming took 1 base from V and 10 from J, leaving 11 bases between them. CDR3 in DNA: TGTGCCAGCAGCTTAGTTCATATGAGAGAGCAGTTCTTC. Its translation: CASSLVHMREQFF. The full variable domain, rest sourced from reference TRBV11-2 and TRBJ2-1, is EAGVAQSPRYKIIEKRQSVAFWCNPISGHATLYWYQQILGQGPKLLIQFQNNGVVDDSQLPKDRFSAERLKGVDSTLKIQPAKLEDSAVYLCASSLVHMREQFFGPGTRLTVL.

The chain combines TRBV5-1 with TRBJ1-6; D might be TRBD1 (5 bases). CDR1 is SGHRS and CDR2 is YFSETQ in the germline V gene. The ends were cut back, 4 bases at V and 7 bases at J, with 21 bases in the middle. The CDR3 is made up of 17 amino acids. The CDR3 here is CASSPNWPRDWNSPLHF. The CDR3, as DNA: TGCGCCAGCAGCCCCAACTGGCCCAGGGATTGGAATTCACCCCTCCACTTT.

This clone occurred once. The J gene is TRBJ1-1, the V gene TRBV7-8, with D tentatively TRBD1 (5 bases). The CDR3 has 12 residues. Trimming left V 3 bases short and J 6 bases short, with 8 bases between. The germline V gene encodes CDR1 SGHVS and CDR2 FQNEAQ. CDR3 region: CASSFIGAEAFF. Written as DNA, the CDR3 is TGTGCCAGCAGCTTCATAGGGGCTGAAGCTTTCTTT.

The genes are TRBV7-9 and TRBJ1-2; 8 bases agree with TRBD1. CDR1 and CDR2 (germline): SEHNR, FQNEAQ (reference sequence). There are 13 residues in the CDR3. Unmatched junction bases numbered 2, after V lost 6 bases and J lost 2 bases. The CDR3 nucleotides are TGTGCCAGCAGGGCAGGGGGCAACTATGGCTACACCTTC. This sequence encodes CASRAGGNYGYTF.

This clone was counted a single time. The chain has TRBV11-2 and TRBJ2-1; weak D call: TRBD2 (6 bases). This CDR3 spans 14 amino acids. Trimming removed 1 base from V and 8 bases from J, with 12 bases in between. Germline V gene sequence: CDR1 SGHAT, CDR2 FQNNGV. The CDR3: CASSLVEGLDEQFF. The CDR3 bases are TGTGCCAGCAGCTTAGTGGAGGGCCTCGATGAGCAGTTCTTC. Using reference TRBV11-2 and TRBJ2-1 for the parts outside the CDR3, the full variable domain is EAGVAQSPRYKIIEKRQSVAFWCNPISGHATLYWYQQILGQGPKLLIQFQNNGVVDDSQLPKDRFSAERLKGVDSTLKIQPAKLEDSAVYLCASSLVEGLDEQFFGPGTRLTVL.

This CDR3 reads CASSVTFGTAYGYTF. The CDR3 nucleotides read TGTGCCAGCAGTGTAACCTTCGGGACAGCCTATGGCTACACCTTC. The chain is built from TRBV6-2 or TRBV6-3 and TRBJ1-2, with 7 positions matching TRBD1. Per the germline V gene, CDR1 is MNHEY and CDR2 is SVGEGT. The CDR3 totals 15 residues. The J segment lost 4 bases and the V segment lost 5 bases, leaving 10 bases of the junction unmatched.

This clone was detected once. The rearrangement uses TRBV5-4 and TRBJ1-3, with no clear D. The V end was cut by 9 bases, the J end by 7 bases, with 17 bases between. This CDR3 contains 13 residues. Germline V gene data show CDR1 as SGHNT and CDR2 as YYREEE (reference sequence). The CDR3 nucleotides read TGTGCCACCTCACCGGGAGGGTTGAACACCATATATTTT. Protein sequence: CATSPGGLNTIYF.

This clone was seen a few times. The rearrangement uses TRBV29-1 and TRBJ1-1; unclear D gene. Germline assignment: CDR1 SQVTM and CDR2 ANQGSEA. This CDR3 contains 10 residues. The germline V and J ends were trimmed by 7 bases and 3 bases, with 6 bases remaining between them. The CDR3 spells CSGQDTEAFF. The CDR3 bases are TGCAGCGGGCAGGACACTGAAGCTTTCTTT.

This clone was counted once. The rearrangement links TRBV4-1 to TRBJ2-7; 12 bases fit TRBD1. This CDR3 spans 14 amino acids. J lost 7 bases, V lost 3 bases, and 4 bases had no gene match. Germline CDR1 MGHRA, CDR2 YSYEKL. CDR3 sequence: CASSQGQGAWEQYF. The CDR3 DNA reads TGCGCCAGCAGCCAGGGACAGGGGGCATGGGAGCAGTACTTC.

The V call is TRBV25-1, the J call TRBJ2-5; TRBD2 matches at 7 bases. The CDR3 has 12 amino acids. Trimming at V came to 6 bases and at J to 11 bases, leaving 9 bases not matched to a gene. Germline lookup yields CDR1 MGHDK and CDR2 SYGVNS. The CDR3 nucleotides read TGTGCCAGCAGCTCCGGGACTACCAAGCAGTACTTC. Amino acids: CASSSGTTKQYF. Full variable domain (rest looked up from reference TRBV25-1 and TRBJ2-5): EADIYQTPRYLVIGTGKKITLECSQTMGHDKMYWYQQDPGMELHLIHYSYGVNSTEKGDLSSESTVSRIRTEHFPLTLESARPSHTSQYLCASSSGTTKQYFGPGTRLLVL.

The V call is TRBV12-3 or TRBV12-4, the J call TRBJ1-3; unclear D gene. The CDR3 is made up of 13 amino acids. Deletions cut 6 bases from V and 7 bases from J, with 13 bases between. CDR3 region: CASSPFLENTIYF. The CDR3 DNA reads TGTGCCAGCAGCCCTTTCTTGGAGAACACCATATATTTT.

The chain has TRBV7-6 and TRBJ2-1, with D unresolved. This CDR3 is 11 amino acids long. The germline CDR1 and CDR2 sequences are SGHVS and FNYEAQ. The V and J ends lost 0 bases and 15 bases respectively, with 9 bases between them. The CDR3 region has the DNA TGTGCCAGCAGCTTAGCCATCCCGCGGTTCTTC. Amino acids: CASSLAIPRFF. The full variable domain, its missing parts supplied by reference TRBV7-6 and TRBJ2-1, is GAGVSQSPRYKVTKRGQDVALRCDPISGHVSLYWYRQALGQGPEFLTYFNYEAQQDKSGLPNDRFSAERPEGSISTLTIQRTEQRDSAMYRCASSLAIPRFFGPGTRLTVL.